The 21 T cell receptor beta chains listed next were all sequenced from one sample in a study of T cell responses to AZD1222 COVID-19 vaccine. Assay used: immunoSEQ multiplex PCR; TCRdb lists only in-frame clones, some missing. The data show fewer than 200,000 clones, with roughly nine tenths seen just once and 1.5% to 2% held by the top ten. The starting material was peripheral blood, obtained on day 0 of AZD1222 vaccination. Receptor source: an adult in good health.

The CDR3 region has the DNA TGTGCCTGGGACAGGGGGACGAACACTGAAGCTTTCTTT. It is translated as CAWDRGTNTEAFF. J is TRBJ1-1 and V is TRBV30; 9 nucleotides align to TRBD1. The CDR3 sequence is 13 residues long. V lost 5 bases, J lost 1 base, and 2 bases stayed unmatched. The germline CDR1 and CDR2 sequences are GTSNPN and SVGIG (reference sequence).

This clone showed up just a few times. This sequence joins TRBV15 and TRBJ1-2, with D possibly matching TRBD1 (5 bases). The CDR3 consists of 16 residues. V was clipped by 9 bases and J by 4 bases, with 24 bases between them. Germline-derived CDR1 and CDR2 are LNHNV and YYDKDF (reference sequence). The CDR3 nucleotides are TGTGCCACGAGAGGATTCCCAGGTGGGGACCGCTATGGCTACACCTTC. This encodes CATRGFPGGDRYGYTF.

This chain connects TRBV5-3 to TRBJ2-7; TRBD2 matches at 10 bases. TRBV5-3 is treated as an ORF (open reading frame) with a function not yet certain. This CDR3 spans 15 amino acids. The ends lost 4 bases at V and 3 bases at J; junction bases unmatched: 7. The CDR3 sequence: CARSRTSGLLYEQYF. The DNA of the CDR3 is TGTGCCAGAAGCCGGACTAGCGGATTACTCTACGAGCAGTACTTC.

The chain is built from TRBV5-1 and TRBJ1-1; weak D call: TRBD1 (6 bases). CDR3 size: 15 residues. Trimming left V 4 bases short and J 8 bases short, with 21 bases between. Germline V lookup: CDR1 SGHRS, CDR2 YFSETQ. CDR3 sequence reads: CASSPTESGAAEAFF. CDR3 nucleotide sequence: TGCGCCAGCAGCCCCACTGAATCAGGGGCAGCCGAAGCTTTCTTT.

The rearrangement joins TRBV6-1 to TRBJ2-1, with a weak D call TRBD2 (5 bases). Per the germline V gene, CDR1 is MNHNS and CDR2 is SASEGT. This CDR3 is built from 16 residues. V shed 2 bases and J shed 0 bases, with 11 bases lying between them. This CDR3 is CASSERGAPSYNEQFF. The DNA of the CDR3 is TGTGCCAGCAGTGAACGGGGAGCCCCCTCCTACAATGAGCAGTTCTTC.

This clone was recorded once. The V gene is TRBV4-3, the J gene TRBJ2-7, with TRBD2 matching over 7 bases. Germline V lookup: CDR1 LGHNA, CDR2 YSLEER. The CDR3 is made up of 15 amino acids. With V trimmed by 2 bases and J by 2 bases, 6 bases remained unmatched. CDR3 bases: TGCGCCAGCAGCCAATGGTTCGGGACTACCTACGAGCAGTACTTC. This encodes CASSQWFGTTYEQYF.

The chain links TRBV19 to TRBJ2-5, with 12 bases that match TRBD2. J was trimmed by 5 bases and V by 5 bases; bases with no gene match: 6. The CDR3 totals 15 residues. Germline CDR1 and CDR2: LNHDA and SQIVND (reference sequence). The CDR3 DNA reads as TGTGCCAGTAGTGAGACTAGCGGGAGTGGGGAGACCCAGTACTTC. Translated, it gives CASSETSGSGETQYF.

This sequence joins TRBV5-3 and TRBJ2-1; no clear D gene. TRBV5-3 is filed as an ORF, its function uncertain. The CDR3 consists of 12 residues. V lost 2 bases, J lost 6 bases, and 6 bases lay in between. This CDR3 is CARSFGPNEQFF. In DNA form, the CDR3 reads TGTGCCAGAAGCTTCGGACCCAATGAGCAGTTCTTC.

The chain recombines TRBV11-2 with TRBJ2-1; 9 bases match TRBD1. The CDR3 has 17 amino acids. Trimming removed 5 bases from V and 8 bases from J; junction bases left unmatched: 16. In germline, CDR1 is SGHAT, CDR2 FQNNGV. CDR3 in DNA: TGTGCCAGCAGCGCCCGGGGATCGGGACAGGGTATCGATGAGCAGTTCTTC. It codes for CASSARGSGQGIDEQFF.

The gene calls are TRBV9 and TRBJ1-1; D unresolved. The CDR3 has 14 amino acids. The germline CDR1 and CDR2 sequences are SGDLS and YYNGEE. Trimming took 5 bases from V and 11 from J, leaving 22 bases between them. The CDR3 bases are TGTGCCAGCAGTCCGACGCAGAGGGCCGACCGGGCTTTCTTT. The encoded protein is CASSPTQRADRAFF.

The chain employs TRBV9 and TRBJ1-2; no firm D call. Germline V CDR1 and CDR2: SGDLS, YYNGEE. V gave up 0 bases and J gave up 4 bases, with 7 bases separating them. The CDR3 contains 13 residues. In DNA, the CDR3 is TGTGCCAGCAGCGTAGACAGCGTCTATGGCTACACCTTC. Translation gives CASSVDSVYGYTF. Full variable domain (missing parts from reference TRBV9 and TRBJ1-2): DSGVTQTPKHLITATGQRVTLRCSPRSGDLSVYWYQQSLDQGLQFLIQYYNGEERAKGNILERFSAQQFPDLHSELNLSSLELGDSALYFCASSVDSVYGYTFGSGTRLTVV.

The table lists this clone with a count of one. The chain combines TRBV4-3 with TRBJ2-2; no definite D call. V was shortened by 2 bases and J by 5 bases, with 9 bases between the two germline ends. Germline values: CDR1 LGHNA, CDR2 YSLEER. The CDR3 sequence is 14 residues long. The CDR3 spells CASSQRSATGELFF. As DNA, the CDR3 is TGCGCCAGCAGCCAAAGATCGGCGACCGGGGAGCTGTTTTTT.

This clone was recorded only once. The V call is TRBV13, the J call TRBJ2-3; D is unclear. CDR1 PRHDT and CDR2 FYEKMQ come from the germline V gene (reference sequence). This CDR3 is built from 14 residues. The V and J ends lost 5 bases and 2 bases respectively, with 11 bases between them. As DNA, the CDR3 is TGTGCCAGCAGCCCCCCCAGGACCACAGATACGCAGTATTTT. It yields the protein CASSPPRTTDTQYF.

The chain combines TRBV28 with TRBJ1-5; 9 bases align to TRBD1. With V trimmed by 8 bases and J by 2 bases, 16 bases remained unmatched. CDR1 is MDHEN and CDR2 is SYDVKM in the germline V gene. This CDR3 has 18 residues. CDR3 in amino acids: CASGGTRYRGPGNQPQHF. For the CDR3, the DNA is TGTGCCAGCGGGGGGACTCGATACAGGGGGCCTGGCAATCAGCCCCAGCATTTT.

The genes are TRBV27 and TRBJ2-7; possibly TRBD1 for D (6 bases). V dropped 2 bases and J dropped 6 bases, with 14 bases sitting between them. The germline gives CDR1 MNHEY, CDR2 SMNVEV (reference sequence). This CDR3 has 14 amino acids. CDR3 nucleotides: TGTGCCAGCAGTTTAGGAACAGGGTTTCGCGAGCAGTACTTC. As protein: CASSLGTGFREQYF.

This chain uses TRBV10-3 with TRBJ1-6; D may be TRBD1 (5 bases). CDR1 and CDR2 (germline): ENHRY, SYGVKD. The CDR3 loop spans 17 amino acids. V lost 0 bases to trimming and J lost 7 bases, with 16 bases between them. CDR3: CAISESSGWGENSPLHF. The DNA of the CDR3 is TGTGCCATCAGTGAGTCGTCTGGTTGGGGGGAGAATTCACCCCTCCACTTT.

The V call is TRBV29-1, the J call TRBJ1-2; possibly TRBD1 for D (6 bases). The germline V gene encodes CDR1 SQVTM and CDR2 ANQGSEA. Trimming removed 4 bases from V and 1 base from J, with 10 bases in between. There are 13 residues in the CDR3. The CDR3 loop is CSVGGRGNYGYTF. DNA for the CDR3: TGCAGCGTTGGGGGCAGGGGTAACTATGGCTACACCTTC.

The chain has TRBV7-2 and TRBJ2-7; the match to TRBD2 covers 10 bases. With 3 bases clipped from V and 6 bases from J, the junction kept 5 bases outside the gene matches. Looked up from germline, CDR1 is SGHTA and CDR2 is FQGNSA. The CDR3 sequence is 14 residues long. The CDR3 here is CASSFSGRTAEQYF. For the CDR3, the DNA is TGTGCCAGCAGCTTTAGCGGGAGGACGGCCGAGCAGTACTTC. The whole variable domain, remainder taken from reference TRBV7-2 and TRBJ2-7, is GAGVSQSPSNKVTEKGKDVELRCDPISGHTALYWYRQSLGQGLEFLIYFQGNSAPDKSGLPSDRFSAERTGGSVSTLTIQRTQQEDSAVYLCASSFSGRTAEQYFGPGTRLTVT.

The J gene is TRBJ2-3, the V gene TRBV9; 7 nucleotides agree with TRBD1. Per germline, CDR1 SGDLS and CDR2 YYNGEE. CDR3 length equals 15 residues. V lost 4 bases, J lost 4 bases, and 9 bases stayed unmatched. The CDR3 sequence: CASSTGTVAADTQYF. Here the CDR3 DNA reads TGTGCCAGCAGCACAGGGACAGTCGCGGCAGATACGCAGTATTTT.

This CDR3 is CASSQRQITNYGYTF. CDR3 sequence (DNA): TGTGCCAGCAGCCAGAGGCAGATCACTAACTATGGCTACACCTTC. The chain employs TRBV14 and TRBJ1-2; D is unclear. Trimming took off 3 bases at V and 0 bases at J, with 11 bases between the two ends. The CDR3 spans 15 residues. Germline CDR1 and CDR2: SGHDN and FVKESK.

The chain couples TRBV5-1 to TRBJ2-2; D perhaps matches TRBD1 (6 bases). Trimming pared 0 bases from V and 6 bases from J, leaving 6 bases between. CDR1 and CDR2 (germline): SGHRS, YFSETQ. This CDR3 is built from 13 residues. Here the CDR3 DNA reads TGCGCCAGCAGCTTGGGACAGGCCGGGGAGCTGTTTTTT. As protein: CASSLGQAGELFF.